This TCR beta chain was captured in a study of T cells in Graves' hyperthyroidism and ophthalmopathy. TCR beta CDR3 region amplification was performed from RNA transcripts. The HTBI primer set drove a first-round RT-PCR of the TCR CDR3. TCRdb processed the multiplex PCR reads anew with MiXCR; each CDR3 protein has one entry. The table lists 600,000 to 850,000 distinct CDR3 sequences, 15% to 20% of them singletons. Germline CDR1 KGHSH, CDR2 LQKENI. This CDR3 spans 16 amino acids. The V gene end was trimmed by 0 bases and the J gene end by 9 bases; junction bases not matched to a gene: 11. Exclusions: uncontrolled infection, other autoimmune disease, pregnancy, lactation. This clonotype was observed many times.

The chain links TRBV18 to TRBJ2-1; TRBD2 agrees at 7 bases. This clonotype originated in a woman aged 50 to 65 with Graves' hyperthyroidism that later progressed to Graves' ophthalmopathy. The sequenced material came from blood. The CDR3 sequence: CASSPPIRGGEAEQFF. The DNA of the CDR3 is TGTGCCAGCTCACCACCAATACGCGGGGGAGAAGCTGAGCAGTTCTTC.